Presented here are 30 T cell receptor beta chains from one specimen sequenced in a study of cytomegalovirus exposure and HLA in healthy donors. PCR employed 60 Vbeta and 13 Jbeta primers. Assay: immunoSEQ multiplex PCR; the TCRdb copy retains only in-frame clones and omits some. Of around 130,000 clones listed, approximately 80% were seen once; the top ten hold approximately 3%. Specimen: PBMCs. Receptors originate from a boy between 2 and 15 years old in good health and CMV-seronegative.

The gene calls are TRBV23-1 and TRBJ1-5; no reliable D call. TRBV23-1 is treated as an ORF (open reading frame) with a function not yet certain. V dropped 9 bases and J dropped 11 bases, with 5 bases sitting between them. This CDR3 has 8 residues. CDR3 sequence (DNA): TGCGCCAGGGAGGCCCAGCATTTT. Protein sequence: CAREAQHF.

This rearrangement joins TRBV19 to TRBJ1-5; D is unclear. CDR3 length equals 12 residues. V was shortened by 6 bases and J by 8 bases, with 11 bases between the two germline ends. Germline V gene data show CDR1 as LNHDA and CDR2 as SQIVND (reference sequence). The CDR3 here is CASSQIREPQHF. As DNA, the CDR3 is TGTGCCAGTAGCCAAATACGGGAGCCCCAGCATTTT.

The gene calls are TRBV6-1 and TRBJ2-7; D is possibly TRBD1 (5 bases). The CDR3 consists of 16 residues. Germline lookup yields CDR1 MNHNS and CDR2 SASEGT. V lost 2 bases and J lost 3, with 17 bases in between. The CDR3 nucleotides read TGTGCCAGCAGTGAATACGGCCCCCAGGGTATCTACGAGCAGTACGTC. It is translated as CASSEYGPQGIYEQYV.

The chain recombines TRBV7-2 with TRBJ1-4, with D maybe TRBD1 (5 bases). V dropped 5 bases and J dropped 3 bases, with 19 bases sitting between them. CDR1 is SGHTA and CDR2 is FQGNSA in the germline V gene. The CDR3 contains 17 residues. As DNA, the CDR3 is TGTGCCAGCAGCCGGTTAGGCTTGGGGCAGCCTAATGAAAAACTGTTTTTT. It specifies CASSRLGLGQPNEKLFF.

In this sample, this clone is medium-sized. The J gene is TRBJ2-2, the V gene TRBV27; a weak D match, TRBD1 (6 bases). CDR3 length: 15 residues. V was shortened by 4 bases and J by 7 bases, with 16 bases between the two germline ends. CDR1 is MNHEY, CDR2 SMNVEV, per germline (reference sequence). CDR3 residues: CASSSARGLVGELFF. The CDR3 DNA is TGTGCCAGCAGTTCCGCCAGGGGATTAGTCGGGGAGCTGTTTTTT.

There are a few counts of this clone. This chain uses TRBV4-2 with TRBJ2-3; 12 bases agree with TRBD2. After removal of 0 bases from V and 6 bases from J, the junction contained 4 bases not matched to a gene. The CDR3 has 16 residues. CDR1 is LGHNA and CDR2 is YNFKEQ in the germline V gene. CDR3 nucleotides: TGTGCCAGCAGCCAAGACCTAGCGGGGGGGCAGGATACGCAGTATTTT. It codes for CASSQDLAGGQDTQYF.

This chain joins TRBV5-1 and TRBJ2-7, with 8 positions matching TRBD1. There are 13 residues in the CDR3. The germline gives CDR1 SGHRS, CDR2 YFSETQ. Trimming removed 4 bases from V and 7 bases from J; junction bases left unmatched: 7. In nucleotides, the CDR3 is TGCGCCAGCAGCCCGGGCAGGGGGCTTGAGCAGTACTTC. Its protein product is CASSPGRGLEQYF.

The V and J genes are TRBV6-1 and TRBJ1-1; 8 bases are a match to TRBD1. Germline V CDR1 and CDR2: MNHNS, SASEGT. This CDR3 is built from 15 residues. V lost 3 bases and J lost 0; bases outside the gene matches: 3. The CDR3: CASSDAGGMNTEAFF. The CDR3 coding sequence is TGTGCCAGCAGTGATGCAGGGGGCATGAACACTGAAGCTTTCTTT.

This clone has just a few counts. This chain connects TRBV4-3 to TRBJ1-2, with D possibly TRBD1 on 6 matching bases. CDR1 is LGHNA and CDR2 is YSLEER in the germline V gene. The CDR3 runs to 14 residues. Trimming removed 1 base at V and 8 bases at J, with 14 bases between. CDR3 bases: TGCGCCAGCAGCCAAGTGGACAGTAGTTACGGCTACACCTTC. Protein: CASSQVDSSYGYTF.

CDR3 bases: TGTGCCAGCAGCTTAGCCCAATCGAACACCGGGGAGCTGTTTTTT. The encoded protein is CASSLAQSNTGELFF. The V gene is TRBV11-2, the J gene TRBJ2-2; no clear D. With 1 base removed from V and 0 bases from J, the gap between germline ends came to 6 bases. The length of the CDR3 is 15 residues. CDR1 and CDR2 from the germline V gene are SGHAT and FQNNGV.

This rearrangement joins TRBV6-6 to TRBJ1-2; D call uncertain. Germline CDR1 MNHNY, CDR2 SVGAGI (reference sequence). With 6 bases removed from V and 11 bases from J, the gap between germline ends came to 25 bases. CDR3 length: 15 amino acids. CDR3 nucleotides: TGTGCCAGCAGCCGCCCCCGGGCTAACTATGGAGGATACACCTTC. The encoded protein is CASSRPRANYGGYTF.

CDR3 sequence reads: CASSPSPGGESGANVLTF. The CDR3 DNA follows: TGTGCCAGCTCCCCCTCCCCGGGCGGGGAGTCTGGGGCCAACGTCCTGACTTTC. This chain connects TRBV18 to TRBJ2-6, with a weak D call TRBD2 (6 bases). Germline V gene lookup returns CDR1 KGHSH and CDR2 LQKENI. The CDR3 spans 18 residues. Trimming removed 6 bases at V and 1 base at J, with 19 bases between.

This chain links TRBV6-6 with TRBJ1-3, with 9 bases matching TRBD1. The CDR3 length is 16 residues. Trimming cost V 6 bases and J 4 bases; bases outside gene matches: 10. CDR1 MNHNY and CDR2 SVGAGI come from the germline V gene (reference sequence). The CDR3 protein is CASRDPTGGVGNTIYF. CDR3 coding DNA: TGTGCCAGCAGAGACCCTACAGGGGGCGTCGGAAACACCATATATTTT.

The J gene is TRBJ1-2, the V gene TRBV27; 9 bases are a match to TRBD1. The CDR3 runs to 17 residues. The germline CDR1 and CDR2 sequences are MNHEY and SMNVEV (reference sequence). Germline trimming cut 0 bases from V and 0 bases from J; bases unmatched to any gene: 5. CDR3 coding DNA: TGTGCCAGCAGTTTATCGCCGGGACAGGGAACTAACTATGGCTACACCTTC. Its translation: CASSLSPGQGTNYGYTF.

The chain employs TRBV6-1 and TRBJ1-1, with 8 positions matching TRBD1. V shed 5 bases and J 5 bases; nucleotides not matched to a gene: 7. The CDR3 has 14 residues. CDR1 and CDR2 (germline): MNHNS, SASEGT. The CDR3: CASSLTGEGTEAFF. CDR3 coding DNA: TGTGCCAGCAGTCTGACAGGGGAGGGGACTGAAGCTTTCTTT.

V gene TRBV11-3 combines with J gene TRBJ2-1, with 10 positions matching TRBD1. CDR1 SGHNT and CDR2 YENEEA come from the germline V gene. This CDR3 has 15 residues. Trimming at V came to 4 bases and at J to 7 bases, leaving 7 bases not matched to a gene. CDR3 loop: CASSWTGGLENEQFF. CDR3 sequence (DNA): TGTGCCAGCAGCTGGACAGGGGGTCTGGAAAATGAGCAGTTCTTC. The full variable domain, rest sourced from reference TRBV11-3 and TRBJ2-1, is EAGVVQSPRYKIIEKKQPVAFWCNPISGHNTLYWYLQNLGQGPELLIRYENEEAVDDSQLPKDRFSAERLKGVDSTLKIQPAELGDSAVYLCASSWTGGLENEQFFGPGTRLTVL.

The V call is TRBV6-5, the J call TRBJ2-2; weak D call: TRBD2 (6 bases). V gave up 7 bases and J gave up 6 bases, with 12 bases separating them. Germline V lookup: CDR1 MNHEY, CDR2 SVGAGI. The CDR3 runs 13 residues. The CDR3 nucleotides read TGTGCCAGCACATCCGCGGGGTCCGGGGAGCTGTTTTTT. This sequence encodes CASTSAGSGELFF.

The chain recombines TRBV7-9 with TRBJ1-1, with D maybe TRBD1 (5 bases). Germline CDR1 SEHNR, CDR2 FQNEAQ (reference sequence). CDR3 size: 15 residues. The germline V and J ends were trimmed by 2 bases and 1 base, with 11 bases remaining between them. CDR3 amino acids: CASSLQGGANTEAFF. In nucleotides, the CDR3 is TGTGCCAGCAGCTTACAGGGTGGTGCGAACACTGAAGCTTTCTTT.

The chain employs TRBV7-8 and TRBJ1-2, with D uncertain. CDR1 and CDR2 from the germline V gene are SGHVS and FQNEAQ. The V gene lost 1 base and the J gene lost 12 bases, with 12 bases spanning the gap. The CDR3 is 12 amino acids. This chain's CDR3 is CASSLGSAINTF. DNA of the CDR3: TGTGCCAGCAGCTTAGGTAGTGCCATCAACACCTTC.

The chain employs TRBV5-1 and TRBJ1-6; 7 nucleotides match TRBD1. Germline V gene sequence: CDR1 SGHRS, CDR2 YFSETQ. The CDR3 contains 17 residues. Trimming removed 4 bases from V and 0 bases from J; junction bases left unmatched: 7. CDR3 in amino acids: CASSLTGMSSYNSPLHF. Written as DNA, the CDR3 is TGCGCCAGCAGCCTGACAGGGATGAGCTCCTATAATTCACCCCTCCACTTT.

This clone was seen only once. The CDR3 region is CASSFHTDTQYF. The CDR3 DNA sequence: TGTGCCAGTAGTTTTCACACAGATACGCAGTATTTT. J is TRBJ2-3 and V is TRBV19, with D unresolved. The CDR3 sequence is 12 residues long. Trimming stripped 5 bases from V and 2 bases from J, with 5 bases between. The germline gives CDR1 LNHDA, CDR2 SQIVND (reference sequence). Full variable domain (remainder filled in from reference TRBV19 and TRBJ2-3): DGGITQSPKYLFRKEGQNVTLSCEQNLNHDAMYWYRQDPGQGLRLIYYSQIVNDFQKGDIAEGYSVSREKKESFPLTVTSAQKNPTAFYLCASSFHTDTQYFGPGTRLTVL.

This sequence joins TRBV6-5 and TRBJ1-1; TRBD1 might be the D (5 bases). Per the germline V gene, CDR1 is MNHEY and CDR2 is SVGAGI. The CDR3 has 13 residues. V lost 6 bases and J lost 1, with 9 bases in between. In DNA, the CDR3 is TGTGCCAGCAGGCGACAGAAGAACACTGAAGCTTTCTTT. Encoded protein: CASRRQKNTEAFF.

This sequence joins TRBV6-5 and TRBJ1-6; 10 nucleotides line up with TRBD1. The CDR3 spans 14 residues. In germline, CDR1 is MNHEY, CDR2 SVGAGI. With 6 bases clipped from V and 7 bases from J, the junction kept 3 bases outside the gene matches. CDR3 nucleotides: TGTGCCAGCAGCCAGGGACAGGGGAATTCACCCCTCCACTTT. Its translation is CASSQGQGNSPLHF.

This clone was observed a single time. The chain links TRBV29-1 to TRBJ1-3; D not resolved. The CDR3 is 14 amino acids. The germline CDR1 and CDR2 sequences are SQVTM and ANQGSEA. The V gene lost 6 bases and the J gene lost 0 bases, with 12 bases spanning the gap. The CDR3 is CSVVTENSGNTIYF. DNA for the CDR3: TGCAGCGTCGTTACAGAGAACTCTGGAAACACCATATATTTT. The full variable domain, its missing parts supplied by reference TRBV29-1 and TRBJ1-3, is SAVISQKPSRDICQRGTSLTIQCQVDSQVTMMFWYRQQPGQSLTLIATANQGSEATYESGFVIDKFPISRPNLTFSTLTVSNMSPEDSSIYLCSVVTENSGNTIYFGEGSWLTVV.

About this clone itself: One junction end disagrees with the germline gene, perhaps due to a read error. This chain's CDR3 is CASISGKQVVRTNTGAFF. DNA of the CDR3: TGTGCCAGCATAAGCGGGAAACAGGTCGTCAGAACGAACACTGGAGCTTTCTTT. The chain combines TRBV2 with TRBJ1-1, with D possibly TRBD1 on 5 matching bases. The CDR3 loop spans 18 amino acids. CDR1 and CDR2 from the germline V gene are SNHLY and FYNNEI.

The CDR3 spells CASSVVPGETEAFF. The DNA of the CDR3 is TGTGCCAGCAGCGTAGTTCCGGGGGAGACTGAAGCTTTCTTT. The chain carries TRBV9 and TRBJ1-1; D might be TRBD1 (5 bases). This CDR3 region has 14 residues. Looked up from germline, CDR1 is SGDLS and CDR2 is YYNGEE. V gave up 0 bases and J gave up 5 bases, with 11 bases separating them.

The chain carries TRBV7-8 and TRBJ2-7; 7 nucleotides line up with TRBD1. The V and J ends lost 2 bases and 1 base, in that order; junction bases with no gene match: 2. The CDR3 spans 14 residues. Germline lookup yields CDR1 SGHVS and CDR2 FQNEAQ. The DNA for the CDR3 is TGTGCCAGCAGCTTAAAGGGGGCGTCCTACGAGCAGTACTTC. Its protein product is CASSLKGASYEQYF.

This sequence joins TRBV4-3 and TRBJ2-2; 8 bases map to TRBD1. The germline CDR1 and CDR2 sequences are LGHNA and YSLEER. V dropped 4 bases and J dropped 6; count of bases not matched to a gene: 7. The CDR3 is 15 residues long. CDR3 sequence reads: CASSPVQGDAGELFF. CDR3 in DNA: TGCGCCAGCAGCCCCGTACAGGGGGATGCCGGGGAGCTGTTTTTT.

This chain links TRBV10-3 with TRBJ2-2; tentative D call: TRBD2 (6 bases). V was pared by 6 bases and J by 7 bases, with 15 bases between. CDR1 ENHRY and CDR2 SYGVKD come from the germline V gene. This CDR3 spans 14 amino acids. The CDR3: CAISRQGGIGELFF. CDR3 DNA sequence: TGTGCCATCAGCCGGCAGGGAGGAATCGGGGAGCTGTTTTTT.

V and J are TRBV7-2 and TRBJ2-7, with D possibly being TRBD1 (6 bases). CDR1 and CDR2 (germline): SGHTA, FQGNSA. With 1 base removed from V and 4 bases from J, the gap between germline ends came to 11 bases. The CDR3 runs to 14 residues. CDR3: CASSLGDITYEQYF. As DNA, the CDR3 is TGTGCCAGCAGCTTAGGGGACATCACATACGAGCAGTACTTC.